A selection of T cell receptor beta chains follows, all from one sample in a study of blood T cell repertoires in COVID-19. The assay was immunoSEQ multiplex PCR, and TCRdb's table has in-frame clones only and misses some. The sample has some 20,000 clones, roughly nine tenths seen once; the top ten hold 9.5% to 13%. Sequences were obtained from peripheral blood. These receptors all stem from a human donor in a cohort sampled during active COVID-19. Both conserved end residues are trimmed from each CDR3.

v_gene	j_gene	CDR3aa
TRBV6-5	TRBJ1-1	ASSRGTEAF
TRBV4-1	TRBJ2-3	ASSQASVSDTQY
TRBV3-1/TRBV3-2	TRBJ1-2	ASSPGPSNYGYT
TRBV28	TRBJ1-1	ASRGHMNTEAF
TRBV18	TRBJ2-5	ASSPPTPEETQY
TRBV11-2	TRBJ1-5	ASSFGTANQPQH
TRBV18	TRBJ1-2	ASSPPRDRASNYGYT
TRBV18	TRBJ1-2	ASSPFGQGDYGYT
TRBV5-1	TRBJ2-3	ASSQTGGSDTQY
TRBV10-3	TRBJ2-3	AISEAPGQGTDTQY
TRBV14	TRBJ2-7	ASSRSGLWREQY
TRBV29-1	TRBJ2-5	SAEVGLAGVPRETQY
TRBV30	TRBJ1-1	ACYRANTEAF
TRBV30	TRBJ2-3	AWSIGTDTQY
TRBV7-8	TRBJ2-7	ASSLDLYEQY
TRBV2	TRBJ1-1	ASSGKASEKTEAF
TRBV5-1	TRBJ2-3	ASSLSARATDTQY
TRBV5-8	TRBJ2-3	ASSFDVSDKIDTQY
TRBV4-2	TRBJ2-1	ASSHSDRDIHEQF
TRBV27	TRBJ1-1	ASSFSGTGEAF
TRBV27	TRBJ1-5	ASSLGTGGNQPQH
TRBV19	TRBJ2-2	ASSILGTSNTGELF
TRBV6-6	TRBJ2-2	ASSYGQGATGELF
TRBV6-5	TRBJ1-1	ASSYSGGSNTEAF